These T cell receptor beta chains were read from a single sample in a study of blood T cell repertoires in COVID-19. Only in-frame clones appear in the TCRdb table, and some are missing; sequencing was by immunoSEQ multiplex PCR. This table holds under 150,000 clones, more than 80% found once. The sample comprised peripheral blood. These receptors all stem from a woman aged 45 to 65 with acute or convalescent COVID-19. The CDR3 runs from the conserved cysteine through the conserved F or W. The D gene is left open where the match is weak. A row's size may be missing; if present it is once, few, many or a size class.

size,V,D,J,CDR3,DNA
-,TRBV2,-,TRBJ2-3,CASSAAVRIDTQYF,TGTGCCAGCAGTGCAGCCGTTAGAATAGATACGCAGTATTTT
once,TRBV4-2,-,TRBJ2-2,CASSQGTSSGELFF,TGTGCCAGCAGCCAGGGTACTAGTTCAGGGGAGCTGTTTTTT
-,TRBV6-2/TRBV6-3,-,TRBJ2-6,CASSRWPNYSGANVLTF,TGTGCCAGCAGCCGCTGGCCTAACTACTCTGGGGCCAACGTCCTGACTTTC
-,TRBV6-1,-,TRBJ1-6,CASSRGTLGGSPLHF,TGTGCCAGCAGCCGAGGGACCTTGGGAGGGTCACCCCTCCACTTT
-,TRBV28,-,TRBJ1-2,CASSWGRLPYGYTF,TGTGCCAGCAGTTGGGGCAGATTACCCTATGGCTACACCTTC
once,TRBV5-6,TRBD2,TRBJ2-5,CASSLMGLAGGGETQYF,TGTGCCAGCAGCTTGATGGGACTAGCGGGAGGTGGGGAGACCCAGTACTTC
-,TRBV10-1,-,TRBJ1-1,CASSDPRDGTEAFF,TGCGCCAGCAGTGATCCCAGGGATGGCACTGAAGCTTTCTTT
once,TRBV28,-,TRBJ2-6,CASSFPGSGANVLTF,TGTGCCAGCAGTTTTCCCGGCTCTGGGGCCAACGTCCTGACTTTC
-,TRBV19,TRBD1,TRBJ1-6,CASSDRGISPLHF,TGTGCCAGTAGCGACAGGGGAATTTCACCCCTCCACTTT
-,TRBV6-1,-,TRBJ1-5,CASSEGRSPAWPQHF,TGTGCCAGCAGTGAAGGCAGATCCCCCGCATGGCCCCAGCATTTT
-,TRBV5-1,-,TRBJ2-2,CASSLPTANTGELFF,TGCGCCAGCAGCTTACCGACAGCGAACACCGGGGAGCTGTTTTTT
-,TRBV6-4,-,TRBJ1-2,CASSDSSLGAGNPTF,TGTGCCAGCAGTGACTCGAGTCTGGGCGCGGGGAACCCCACCTTC
-,TRBV4-1,-,TRBJ1-1,CASQGMNTEAFF,TGCGCCAGCCAGGGGATGAACACTGAAGCTTTCTTT
once,TRBV7-9,-,TRBJ2-2,CASSLQMGPGELFF,TGTGCCAGCAGTCTCCAAATGGGGCCCGGGGAGCTGTTTTTT
-,TRBV6-5,TRBD1,TRBJ1-1,CASSITGGRTEAFF,TGTGCCAGCAGTATAACAGGGGGGCGCACTGAAGCTTTCTTT
-,TRBV10-1,-,TRBJ1-6,CAILPPCQSYNSPLHF,TGCGCCATTCTACCCCCCTGTCAAAGCTATAATTCACCCCTCCACTTT
few,TRBV11-2,TRBD2,TRBJ2-1,CASSLDFSGGSEQFF,TGTGCCAGCAGCTTAGATTTTAGCGGGGGAAGTGAGCAGTTCTTC
-,TRBV2,-,TRBJ1-4,CAGTTGKKLFF,TGTGCCGGAACAACAGGGAAGAAACTGTTTTTT
few,TRBV15,-,TRBJ1-6,CATSRGNPRAPLHF,TGTGCCACCAGCAGAGGGAATCCACGGGCACCCCTCCACTTT
few,TRBV19,-,TRBJ1-3,CASSIRKPDSYSGNTIYF,TGTGCCAGTAGTATCCGGAAGCCGGACAGTTACTCTGGAAACACCATATATTTT
-,TRBV15,-,TRBJ2-2,CATTTLSNTGELFF,TGTGCCACTACTACACTTTCGAACACCGGGGAGCTGTTTTTT
-,TRBV19,TRBD1,TRBJ1-2,CASSLGTGDGYTF,TGTGCCAGTAGTCTCGGGACAGGGGATGGCTACACCTTC
-,TRBV3-1/TRBV3-2,-,TRBJ1-1,CASSQMTRMNTEAFF,TGTGCCAGCAGTCAAATGACACGCATGAACACTGAAGCTTTCTTT
-,TRBV10-1,TRBD2,TRBJ2-7,CASSFGLDRAEQYF,TGCGCCAGCAGTTTCGGACTAGATCGGGCAGAGCAGTACTTC
-,TRBV24-1,-,TRBJ2-5,CATSELGETQYF,TGTGCCACCAGTGAGCTCGGGGAGACCCAGTACTTC
-,TRBV6-5,-,TRBJ2-7,CASSYSGLAEQYF,TGTGCCAGCAGTTACTCGGGCCTGGCCGAGCAGTACTTC
-,TRBV24-1,TRBD2,TRBJ2-1,CATSDSGTSGYNEQFF,TGTGCCACCAGTGATTCCGGGACTAGCGGCTACAATGAGCAGTTCTTC
-,TRBV7-9,-,TRBJ1-1,CASSREAHWNTEAFF,TGTGCCAGCAGCCGAGAGGCCCATTGGAACACTGAAGCTTTCTTT
once,TRBV11-2,-,TRBJ2-2,CASSLWGRIGELFF,TGTGCCAGCAGCTTATGGGGGCGCATCGGGGAGCTGTTTTTT
once,TRBV11-2,TRBD1,TRBJ2-5,CASRRPGQKNQETQYF,TGTGCCAGCAGGCGTCCGGGACAGAAAAACCAAGAGACCCAGTACTTC
-,TRBV11-2,-,TRBJ2-7,CASSTVADRAAEQYF,TGTGCCAGCAGCACCGTCGCGGACAGAGCCGCCGAGCAGTACTTC
-,TRBV6-5,-,TRBJ2-2,CASSYDAAANTGELFF,TGTGCCAGCAGTTACGATGCGGCCGCGAACACCGGGGAGCTGTTTTTT
-,TRBV23-1,-,TRBJ2-5,CASSRSRRSIETQYF,TGCGCCAGCAGTCGATCAAGGAGGTCCATAGAGACCCAGTACTTC
-,TRBV6-1,-,TRBJ1-2,CASSESAGNYGYTF,TGTGCCAGCAGTGAATCGGCAGGGAACTATGGCTACACCTTC
-,TRBV15,TRBD1,TRBJ1-5,CATSSFGETGSGQPQHF,TGTGCCACCAGCTCCTTTGGCGAGACAGGGAGTGGTCAGCCCCAGCATTTT
-,TRBV12-3/TRBV12-4,-,TRBJ1-1,CASSLRTEAFF,TGTGCCAGCAGTCTCAGAACTGAAGCTTTCTTT
few,TRBV2,TRBD1,TRBJ2-7,CAAGGQGVGEQYF,TGTGCCGCAGGGGGACAGGGGGTAGGCGAGCAGTACTTC
-,TRBV3-1/TRBV3-2,-,TRBJ1-1,CASTTAGTEAFF,TGTGCCAGCACCACGGCGGGCACTGAAGCTTTCTTT
once,TRBV19,-,TRBJ1-5,CASRGHSNQPQHF,TGTGCCAGTAGAGGACATTCTAATCAGCCCCAGCATTTT
-,TRBV7-2,TRBD2,TRBJ2-2,CASSRGGYTGELFF,TGTGCCAGCAGTCGGGGGGGCTACACCGGGGAGCTGTTTTTT
-,TRBV10-3,-,TRBJ1-1,CAIRDTGLTEAFF,TGTGCCATCAGAGATACAGGGCTCACTGAAGCTTTCTTT
-,TRBV18,-,TRBJ1-3,CASSPDTGNTIYF,TGTGCCAGCTCACCTGACACGGGAAACACCATATATTTT
-,TRBV28,-,TRBJ2-2,CASFLGQGHTGELFF,TGTGCCAGCTTCCTGGGGCAGGGGCACACCGGGGAGCTGTTTTTT
-,TRBV5-1,TRBD1,TRBJ1-1,CASSWGQGQRGNTEAFF,TGCGCCAGCAGCTGGGGACAGGGGCAAAGAGGGAACACTGAAGCTTTCTTT